Following are 11 T cell receptor beta chains from one sample sequenced in a study of shared clonotypes between healthy human individuals. Here immunoSEQ multiplex PCR was the method, and the copy in TCRdb shows in-frame clones only, minus some. The sample contains over a million clones, more than 75% of which appear only once. The specimen sequenced was memory CD4+ T cells from PBMCs. Sample subset: CD45RA-negative fraction. The receptors stem from a man in his late teens or twenties in good health. Some clones in this sample may be carry-over from other donors' samples.

CDR3 amino acids: CASSLGFLRQMNTEAFF. DNA for the CDR3: TGTGCCAGCAGCTTGGGATTCTTGCGACAGATGAACACTGAAGCTTTCTTT. The chain employs TRBV5-5 and TRBJ1-1, with D possibly TRBD1 on 5 matching bases. Per the germline V gene, CDR1 is SGHKS and CDR2 is YYEKEE (reference sequence). There are 17 residues in the CDR3. V was trimmed by 0 bases and J by 0 bases, leaving 15 bases between them.

J is TRBJ2-7 and V is TRBV27, with D possibly called TRBD1 or TRBD2 (5 bases each). Trimming took off 4 bases at V and 4 bases at J, with 23 bases between the two ends. CDR1 and CDR2 (germline): MNHEY, SMNVEV (reference sequence). CDR3 length equals 17 residues. CDR3 DNA: TGTGCCAGCAGTTCACTTCGGGACCGAAAACCGGGATACGAGCAGTACTTC. It specifies CASSSLRDRKPGYEQYF.

This clone was seen only once. The chain employs TRBV7-9 and TRBJ2-1; D possibly matches TRBD1 or TRBD2 (6 bases each). There are 17 residues in the CDR3. Per germline, CDR1 SEHNR and CDR2 FQNEAQ (reference sequence). Trimming shortened V by 3 bases and J by 6 bases, and 21 bases separated the two germline ends. CDR3 bases: TGTGCCAGCAGCTTGGGTCGGGGGCTAGCTGCTCTCAATGAGCAGTTCTTC. This gives the protein CASSLGRGLAALNEQFF.

The DNA for the CDR3 is TGTGCCAGCAGCTCTCACTATGGCTACACCTTC. It translates to CASSSHYGYTF. The chain joins TRBV7-2 to TRBJ1-2; D unresolved. Germline CDR1 reads SGHTA; CDR2 reads FQGNSA. This CDR3 is built from 11 residues. Trimming took off 4 bases at V and 3 bases at J, with 3 bases between the two ends.

Comment on this clone: The identical CDR3 is also encoded by other nucleotide sequences in the sample. V and J are TRBV11-3 and TRBJ1-1, with unresolved D. The CDR3 loop spans 13 amino acids. V was clipped by 0 bases and J by 4 bases, with 6 bases between them. CDR1 SGHNT and CDR2 YENEEA come from the germline V gene. The CDR3 nucleotides are TGTGCCAGCAGCTTAGAGGGTGGCACTGAAGCTTTCTTT. Amino acids: CASSLEGGTEAFF.

This clone was counted only a few times. The gene calls are TRBV13 and TRBJ1-1; 7 nucleotides agree with TRBD1. The CDR3 spans 15 residues. From germline, CDR1 is PRHDT and CDR2 FYEKMQ (reference sequence). J gave up 1 base and V 1 base, and 3 bases lay outside the gene matches. CDR3 sequence reads: CASSLEGTANTEAFF. The CDR3 DNA sequence: TGTGCCAGCAGCTTAGAGGGGACAGCGAACACTGAAGCTTTCTTT. The full variable domain, its missing parts supplied by reference TRBV13 and TRBJ1-1, is AAGVIQSPRHLIKEKRETATLKCYPIPRHDTVYWYQQGPGQDPQFLISFYEKMQSDKGSIPDRFSAQQFSDYHSELNMSSLELGDSALYFCASSLEGTANTEAFFGQGTRLTVV.

This chain links TRBV28 with TRBJ2-7; 7 nucleotides line up with TRBD1. The germline V gene has CDR1 MDHEN and CDR2 SYDVKM. After removal of 4 bases from V and 4 bases from J, the junction contained 13 bases not matched to a gene. This CDR3 comprises 16 residues. This CDR3 reads CASSSGGVGQPYEQYF. DNA of the CDR3: TGTGCCAGCAGTTCGGGCGGCGTGGGACAGCCATACGAGCAGTACTTC. The full variable domain, in which reference TRBV28 and TRBJ2-7 provide the parts outside the CDR3, is DVKVTQSSRYLVKRTGEKVFLECVQDMDHENMFWYRQDPGLGLRLIYFSYDVKMKEKGDIPEGYSVSREKKERFSLILESASTNQTSMYLCASSSGGVGQPYEQYFGPGTRLTVT.

The chain recombines TRBV11-2 with TRBJ2-3; 8 bases align to TRBD2. Germline trimming cut 1 base from V and 7 bases from J; bases unmatched to any gene: 4. The germline V gene encodes CDR1 SGHAT and CDR2 FQNNGV. This CDR3 comprises 14 residues. The CDR3 loop reads CASSLAGGPYTQYF. The CDR3 region has the DNA TGTGCCAGCAGCTTAGCGGGAGGGCCATATACGCAGTATTTT.

The chain carries TRBV7-9 and TRBJ2-7, with 7 bases aligning to TRBD1. V gave up 5 bases and J gave up 3 bases; unmatched junction bases: 7. This CDR3 is 14 amino acids long. From germline, CDR1 is SEHNR and CDR2 FQNEAQ (reference sequence). CDR3 in DNA: TGTGCCAGCAGCCCACGACAGGGAGTCTACGAGCAGTACTTC. This encodes CASSPRQGVYEQYF.

Comments on this clone: Other DNA sequences from this sample encode an identical CDR3 as well. V usage is TRBV5-1 and J usage is TRBJ2-7, with TRBD2 identical over 11 bases. The length of the CDR3 is 15 residues. Per the germline V gene, CDR1 is SGHRS and CDR2 is YFSETQ. V was pared by 0 bases and J by 3 bases, with 2 bases of the junction left unmatched. The CDR3 loop reads CASSLVAGGGYEQYF. The CDR3 nucleotides read TGCGCCAGCAGCTTGGTAGCGGGAGGGGGCTACGAGCAGTACTTC. Supplemented by reference TRBV5-1 and TRBJ2-7, the full variable domain reads KAGVTQTPRYLIKTRGQQVTLSCSPISGHRSVSWYQQTPGQGLQFLFEYFSETQRNKGNFPGRFSGRQFSNSRSEMNVSTLELGDSALYLCASSLVAGGGYEQYFGPGTRLTVT.

As for this clone: Within the sample, other DNA sequences also encode this same CDR3. The chain is built from TRBV7-9 and TRBJ2-1, with D unresolved. With 1 base removed from V and 6 bases from J, the gap between germline ends came to 7 bases. Germline V gives CDR1 SEHNR, CDR2 FQNEAQ (reference sequence). The CDR3 consists of 13 residues. As DNA, the CDR3 is TGTGCCAGCAGCTTAGGCAGTGGCAATGAGCAGTTCTTC. It codes for CASSLGSGNEQFF.